These 8 T cell receptor beta chains share one sample of origin, sequenced in a study of CD8 T cells in ankylosing spondylitis. TCRdb reprocessed the 5' RACE reads with MiXCR, giving one entry per CDR3 protein. The sample lists tens of thousands of distinct CDR3 sequences, 27% seen once, with over 50% in the top ten. The sample comprised blood, either unsorted or a sorted T cell fraction (not recorded which). The receptors originated from a male donor with ankylosing spondylitis or in good health (not recorded which).

A few counts support this clonotype. The CDR3 DNA sequence: TGCAGTGCTAGATCCAGCAGGTTCACAGATACGCAGTATTTT. This codes for CSARSSRFTDTQYF. This rearrangement joins TRBV20-1 to TRBJ2-3; D is unresolved. The CDR3 is made up of 14 amino acids. Trimming removed 2 bases at V and 2 bases at J, with 11 bases between. CDR1 and CDR2 (germline): DFQATT, SNEGSKA (reference sequence).

This sequence joins TRBV4-1 and TRBJ2-6; the D call may be TRBD1 or TRBD2 (5 bases each). The ends were cut back, 2 bases at V and 4 bases at J, with 12 bases in the middle. CDR1 and CDR2 (germline): MGHRA, YSYEKL. CDR3 size: 16 residues. The DNA for the CDR3 is TGCGCCAGCAGCCAATTTGGGGGTCTCGGGGCCAACGTCCTGACTTTC. It specifies CASSQFGGLGANVLTF.

This clonotype was counted only a few times. The chain uses TRBV5-1 and TRBJ2-1; weak D call: TRBD1 (5 bases). This CDR3 is built from 15 residues. Germline V gene data show CDR1 as SGHRS and CDR2 as YFSETQ. V lost 0 bases to trimming and J lost 0 bases, with 7 bases between them. CDR3 region: CASSLAGSSYNEQFF. CDR3 nucleotide sequence: TGCGCCAGCAGCTTGGCAGGGTCCTCCTACAATGAGCAGTTCTTC.

This clonotype was seen a few times. This chain joins TRBV20-1 and TRBJ2-7; 7 bases match TRBD2. This CDR3 has 14 amino acids. Germline values: CDR1 DFQATT, CDR2 SNEGSKA (reference sequence). V shed 3 bases, J shed 1 base, and the junction held 6 bases outside the gene matches. CDR3 amino acids: CSASPGRLSYEQYF. The CDR3 DNA sequence: TGCAGTGCTAGCCCCGGGAGGTTATCCTACGAGCAGTACTTC.

The J gene is TRBJ1-4, the V gene TRBV6-1; possibly TRBD1 for D (5 bases). V lost 1 base and J lost 8, with 8 bases in between. CDR3 length: 13 amino acids. CDR1 and CDR2 (germline): MNHNS, SASEGT. This CDR3 reads CASSEGWGEKLFF. Here the CDR3 DNA reads TGTGCCAGCAGTGAAGGTTGGGGCGAAAAACTGTTTTTT.

A few counts support this clonotype. The genes are TRBV7-9 and TRBJ2-1; 8 bases align to TRBD2. V lost 8 bases to trimming and J lost 8 bases; unmatched junction nucleotides: 8. CDR1 and CDR2 (germline): SEHNR, FQNEAQ (reference sequence). The CDR3 has 13 residues. The CDR3 DNA sequence: TGTGCCAGCCGGGAGGGAGAAAGCTATGAGCAGTTCTTC. This codes for CASREGESYEQFF.

The gene calls are TRBV12-3 or TRBV12-4 and TRBJ1-3; D not certain. Trimming shortened V by 3 bases and J by 0 bases, and 9 bases separated the two germline ends. The CDR3 consists of 15 residues. CDR3 loop: CASSFPRNSGNTIYF. The CDR3 DNA reads TGTGCCAGCAGTTTTCCCCGGAACTCTGGAAACACCATATATTTT.

The chain is built from TRBV11-2 and TRBJ2-1; 11 bases agree with TRBD2. The CDR3 runs 15 residues. CDR1 SGHAT and CDR2 FQNNGV come from the germline V gene. V gave up 1 base and J gave up 13 bases; unmatched junction bases: 9. The CDR3 loop is CASSLGLAGSRPQFF. The CDR3 region has the DNA TGTGCCAGCAGCTTAGGACTAGCGGGATCACGCCCTCAGTTCTTC.